This TCR beta chain was identified in a study of cytomegalovirus exposure and HLA in healthy donors. Germline V lookup: CDR1 MNHNY, CDR2 SVGAGI (reference sequence). The CDR3 is 12 amino acids. V lost 7 bases and J lost 9, with 15 bases in between. This PCR relied on a set of 60 Vbeta primers and 13 Jbeta primers. Libraries were prepared by immunoSEQ multiplex PCR; TCRdb keeps only in-frame clonotypes and omits some of them. The sample consists of 150,000 to 200,000 clones, approximately 71% of them appearing once. The table lists this clone with a few counts. Sequenced input: PBMCs. The clonotype comes from a man younger than 45 in good health and CMV-seropositive. The chain links TRBV6-6 to TRBJ1-1; unclear D gene. CDR3 sequence reads: CASTRETDKAFF. The CDR3 DNA reads as TGTGCCAGCACTAGAGAGACGGATAAAGCTTTCTTT.